The entry that follows covers one T cell receptor (beta chain) sequence. The CDR3 has 14 residues. Trimming removed 1 base from V and 4 bases from J, with 5 bases in between. Germline CDR1 is SEHNR and CDR2 is FQNEAQ (reference sequence). Generated by immunoSEQ multiplex PCR, the TCRdb table keeps only in-frame clones and is missing some. Here the sample spans under 110,000 clones, less than 85% being singletons. This record belongs to a study of blood T cell repertoires in COVID-19. Overall study: PBMCs, B-cell-depleted T cells, or T cells were the source of the cDNA or gDNA that made up the material.

The V and J genes are TRBV7-9 and TRBJ1-6; weak D call: TRBD1 (5 bases). The TCR comes from a woman in her sixties with acute or convalescent COVID-19. The sample taken for sequencing was peripheral blood. CDR3 loop: CASSLEGYNSPLHF. The CDR3 nucleotides read TGTGCCAGCAGCTTAGAGGGGTATAATTCACCCCTCCACTTT.